A single sample gave rise to the 13 T cell receptor beta chains below, sequenced in a study of Graves' ophthalmopathy and Graves' hyperthyroidism. Amplification from RNA transcripts yielded the TCR beta CDR3 regions. Scientists carried out first-round RT-PCR using HTBI primers and then a second-round multiplex PCR. TCRdb processed the multiplex PCR reads anew with MiXCR; each CDR3 protein has one entry. Here the sample spans roughly 480,000 distinct CDR3 sequences, approximately 15% being singletons. Sequenced sample: blood. The receptors were gathered from a woman aged 25-40 years with Graves' ophthalmopathy.

In this sample, this clonotype turned up a few times. DNA for the CDR3: TGTGCCAGCAGCTTAATCGCGGGAGTCGGGGAGCTGTTTTTT. It yields the protein CASSLIAGVGELFF. The chain carries TRBV7-3 and TRBJ2-2; 7 nucleotides match TRBD2. V shed 1 base and J 7 bases; nucleotides not matched to a gene: 3. The V gene's germline CDR1 is SGHTA and CDR2 FQGTGA. CDR3 length equals 14 residues.

The table lists this clonotype with many counts. The genes are TRBV6-1 and TRBJ2-7, with 7 bases lining up with TRBD1. After removal of 1 base from V and 6 bases from J, the junction contained 6 bases not matched to a gene. The CDR3 is 14 amino acids. Germline V gene data show CDR1 as MNHNS and CDR2 as SASEGT. CDR3 sequence reads: CASSEGQGIREQYF. In nucleotides, the CDR3 is TGTGCCAGCAGTGAAGGACAGGGAATACGCGAGCAGTACTTC.

The J gene is TRBJ2-2, the V gene TRBV27; 12 bases align to TRBD2. CDR3 size: 16 residues. V was clipped by 3 bases and J by 5 bases; unmatched bases: 4. Germline CDR1 reads MNHEY; CDR2 reads SMNVEV (reference sequence). CDR3 amino acids: CASSLATSGGTGELFF. The CDR3 nucleotides are TGTGCCAGCAGTTTGGCGACTAGCGGGGGTACCGGGGAGCTGTTTTTT.

This clonotype occurred many times. This sequence joins TRBV20-1 and TRBJ1-1, with D possibly being TRBD1 (5 bases). Germline CDR1 and CDR2: DFQATT and SNEGSKA (reference sequence). V lost 5 bases and J lost 0, with 10 bases in between. This CDR3 spans 13 amino acids. The CDR3 region is CSARQSMNTEAFF. CDR3 DNA: TGCAGTGCTCGACAGTCCATGAACACTGAAGCTTTCTTT.

This clonotype was picked up many times. The rearrangement uses TRBV28 and TRBJ2-7, with 9 bases matching TRBD1. The J segment lost 3 bases and the V segment lost 6 bases, leaving 12 bases of the junction unmatched. Looked up from germline, CDR1 is MDHEN and CDR2 is SYDVKM. This CDR3 has 16 residues. The CDR3 protein is CASRSPPGQGFYEQYF. CDR3 bases: TGTGCCAGCAGGTCCCCCCCGGGACAGGGATTCTACGAGCAGTACTTC.

Ten or more counts support this clonotype. This chain connects TRBV5-1 to TRBJ2-7; TRBD2 might be the D (5 bases). CDR1 and CDR2 (germline): SGHRS, YFSETQ. The CDR3 extends over 13 amino acids. The V and J ends lost 3 bases and 7 bases respectively, with 14 bases between them. The CDR3 loop is CASSSQDGNEQYF. In DNA form, the CDR3 reads TGCGCCAGCAGCTCCCAAGACGGGAATGAGCAGTACTTC. The whole variable domain, filled in from reference TRBV5-1 and TRBJ2-7, reads KAGVTQTPRYLIKTRGQQVTLSCSPISGHRSVSWYQQTPGQGLQFLFEYFSETQRNKGNFPGRFSGRQFSNSRSEMNVSTLELGDSALYLCASSSQDGNEQYFGPGTRLTVT.

This clonotype came up many times. This chain joins TRBV2 and TRBJ1-1; 8 bases line up with TRBD1. V lost 4 bases to trimming and J lost 8 bases; unmatched junction nucleotides: 3. This CDR3 has 12 residues. Germline V gene sequence: CDR1 SNHLY, CDR2 FYNNEI. The CDR3: CASSAGGEEAFF. The CDR3 DNA reads as TGTGCCAGCAGTGCAGGGGGCGAGGAAGCTTTCTTT.

This clonotype was picked up many times. The rearrangement links TRBV29-1 to TRBJ2-7, with D perhaps matching TRBD1 or TRBD2 (5 bases each). This CDR3 region has 16 residues. Trimming pared 4 bases from V and 1 base from J, leaving 20 bases between. Germline V gene sequence: CDR1 SQVTM, CDR2 ANQGSEA. The CDR3 is CSVVWDGVRRSYEQYF. The CDR3 bases are TGCAGCGTTGTTTGGGACGGTGTGAGAAGGTCCTACGAGCAGTACTTC.

This clonotype appeared a single time. The chain carries TRBV5-1 and TRBJ2-7; no clear D gene. V was clipped by 2 bases and J by 0 bases, with 21 bases between them. The V gene's germline CDR1 is SGHRS and CDR2 YFSETQ. The CDR3 runs to 18 residues. The CDR3 region is CASSFGKGLSQSSYEQYF. The CDR3 DNA is TGCGCCAGCAGCTTTGGTAAGGGTCTCTCCCAAAGCTCCTACGAGCAGTACTTC.

The table lists this clonotype with many counts. The genes are TRBV30 and TRBJ2-7; the D is unclear. Germline V gene lookup returns CDR1 GTSNPN and CDR2 SVGIG (reference sequence). Trimming stripped 0 bases from V and 5 bases from J, with 5 bases between. This CDR3 has 11 amino acids. CDR3: CAWSVKNEQYF. The CDR3 DNA reads TGTGCCTGGAGTGTAAAGAACGAGCAGTACTTC.

This clonotype was detected ten times or more. The gene calls are TRBV12-3 or TRBV12-4 and TRBJ1-5, with a weak D call TRBD1 (5 bases). V dropped 4 bases and J dropped 3 bases, with 16 bases sitting between them. The CDR3 has 16 amino acids. The CDR3 DNA reads as TGTGCCAGCAGTTCCAGGGTCGGCGAGACCAATCAGCCCCAGCATTTT. Amino acid sequence: CASSSRVGETNQPQHF.

This clonotype has a count of ten or more. J is TRBJ2-2 and V is TRBV6-5; perhaps D is TRBD1 or TRBD2 (5 bases each). Trimming removed 0 bases from V and 4 bases from J, with 15 bases in between. This CDR3 spans 17 amino acids. Germline V gene sequence: CDR1 MNHEY, CDR2 SVGAGI. The CDR3 spells CASSYSGAGTGTGELFF. The CDR3 nucleotides read TGTGCCAGCAGTTACTCTGGGGCAGGGACGGGCACCGGGGAGCTGTTTTTT.

This clonotype has at least ten counts. The chain is built from TRBV24-1 and TRBJ2-2; 8 bases fit TRBD1. This CDR3 spans 14 amino acids. Germline V gives CDR1 KGHDR, CDR2 SFDVKD. Losses at the gene ends were 9 bases for V and 3 bases for J; bases not matched to a gene: 5. The CDR3, as DNA: TGTGCCACCCACAGGGGGGACCACACCGGGGAGCTGTTTTTT. This encodes CATHRGDHTGELFF.